This record covers a single T cell receptor (beta chain). What it binds is not known. The data were obtained in a study of Graves' ophthalmopathy and Graves' hyperthyroidism. Findings and limits, study-wide: The blood repertoire also included most expanded thyroid clonotypes above 0.001 frequency.

Amplification from RNA transcripts yielded the TCR beta CDR3 regions. HTBI-primed RT-PCR formed the first round, and a multiplex PCR formed the second. MiXCR was run by TCRdb on the multiplex PCR reads, yielding one entry per CDR3 protein. The sample carries roughly 160,000 distinct CDR3 sequences, under 40% recorded once. Germline-derived CDR1 and CDR2 are MDHEN and SYDVKM. V was cut by 7 bases and J by 5 bases, with 12 bases left in between. The CDR3 sequence is 14 residues long. This receptor was taken from a woman aged 40 to 50 with Graves' ophthalmopathy. The sequencing sample was made of peripheral blood. The chain recombines TRBV28 with TRBJ1-6; maybe TRBD1 (6 bases). In nucleotides, the CDR3 is TGTGCCAGCACCCTGGACAGCAATAATTCACCCCTCCACTTT. Translation: CASTLDSNNSPLHF.